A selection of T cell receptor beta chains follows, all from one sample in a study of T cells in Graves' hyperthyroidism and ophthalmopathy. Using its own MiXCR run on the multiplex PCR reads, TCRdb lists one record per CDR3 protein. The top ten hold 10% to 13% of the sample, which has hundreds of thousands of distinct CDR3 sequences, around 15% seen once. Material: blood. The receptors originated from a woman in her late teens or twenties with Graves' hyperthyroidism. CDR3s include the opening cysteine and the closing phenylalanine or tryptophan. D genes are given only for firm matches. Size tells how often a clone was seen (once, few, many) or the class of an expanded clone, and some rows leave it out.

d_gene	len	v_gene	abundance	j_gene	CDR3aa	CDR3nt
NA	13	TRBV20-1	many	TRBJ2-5	CSASRNLWETQYF	TGCAGTGCTAGTCGGAATCTGTGGGAGACCCAGTACTTC
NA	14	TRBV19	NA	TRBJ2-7	CAAAPSANSYEQYF	TGTGCCGCAGCCCCTAGCGCCAATTCCTACGAGCAGTACTTC
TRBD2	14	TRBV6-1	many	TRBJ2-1	CASNAAGLAHEQFF	TGTGCCAGCAACGCAGCTGGACTAGCCCATGAGCAGTTCTTC
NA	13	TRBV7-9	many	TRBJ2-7	CASSLDWEREQYF	TGTGCCAGCAGCTTAGATTGGGAGCGAGAGCAGTACTTC
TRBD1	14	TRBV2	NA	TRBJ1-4	CASRGGGAWEKLFF	TGTGCCAGCAGGGGAGGGGGCGCTTGGGAAAAACTGTTTTTT
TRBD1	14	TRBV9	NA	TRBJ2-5	CASSRTGAGETQYF	TGTGCCAGCAGCCGGACAGGGGCCGGGGAGACCCAGTACTTC
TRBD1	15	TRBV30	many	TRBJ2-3	CAWKIRDRVPDTQYF	TGTGCCTGGAAAATCCGGGACAGGGTACCAGATACGCAGTATTTT
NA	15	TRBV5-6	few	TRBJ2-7	CASSLVFGRANEQYF	TGTGCCAGCAGCTTAGTTTTCGGGAGAGCGAACGAGCAGTACTTC
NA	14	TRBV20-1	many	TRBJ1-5	CSARWAVTSGAQHF	TGCAGTGCTAGATGGGCAGTGACGTCGGGGGCCCAGCATTTT
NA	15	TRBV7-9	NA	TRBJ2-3	CASSADFTYGDTQYF	TGTGCCAGCAGCGCAGACTTTACTTACGGAGATACGCAGTATTTT
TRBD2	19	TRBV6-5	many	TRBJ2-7	CASSYTGLAGGPLSYEQYF	TGTGCCAGCAGTTACACCGGACTAGCGGGAGGGCCCCTCTCCTACGAGCAGTACTTC
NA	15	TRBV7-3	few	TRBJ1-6	CASSLNPGGNSPLHF	TGTGCCAGCAGCTTAAACCCCGGGGGAAATTCACCCCTCCACTTT
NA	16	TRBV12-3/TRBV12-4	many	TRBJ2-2	CASSGGSRRDTGELFF	TGTGCCAGCAGTGGGGGGTCGCGGAGAGATACCGGGGAGCTGTTTTTT
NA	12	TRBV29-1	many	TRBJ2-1	CSALVRGWEQFF	TGCAGCGCCCTGGTCCGGGGCTGGGAGCAGTTCTTC
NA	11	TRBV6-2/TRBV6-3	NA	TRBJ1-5	CAARRERPQHF	TGTGCCGCGCGCCGGGAGCGGCCCCAGCATTTT
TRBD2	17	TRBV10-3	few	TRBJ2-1	CAISEGTRGISYNEQFF	TGTGCCATCAGTGAAGGGACTAGGGGGATCTCCTACAATGAGCAGTTCTTC
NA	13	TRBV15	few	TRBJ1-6	CATSRDGNSPLHF	TGTGCCACCAGCAGAGACGGCAATTCACCCCTCCACTTT
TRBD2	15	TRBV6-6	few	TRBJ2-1	CASSYTTSGSPEQFF	TGTGCCAGCAGTTACACGACTAGCGGGAGCCCTGAGCAGTTCTTC
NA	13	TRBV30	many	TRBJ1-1	CAWSKQTNTEAFF	TGTGCCTGGAGTAAACAGACGAACACTGAAGCTTTCTTT
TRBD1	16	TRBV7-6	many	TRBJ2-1	CASSHHGQEAHNEQFF	TGTGCCAGCAGCCACCATGGACAGGAGGCCCACAATGAGCAGTTCTTC
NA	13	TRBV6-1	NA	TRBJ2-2	CASRTTATGELFF	TGTGCCAGCAGAACGACAGCGACCGGGGAGCTGTTTTTT
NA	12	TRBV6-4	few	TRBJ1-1	CASSLTRDEAFF	TGTGCCAGCAGTCTTACCCGGGATGAAGCTTTCTTT
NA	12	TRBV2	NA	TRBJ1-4	CASRETLEKLFF	TGTGCCAGCAGGGAAACACTCGAAAAACTGTTTTTT
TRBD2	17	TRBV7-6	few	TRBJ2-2	CASSLELAGERTGELFF	TGTGCCAGCAGCTTAGAACTAGCGGGAGAGCGCACCGGGGAGCTGTTTTTT
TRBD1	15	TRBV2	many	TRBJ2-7	CASSEGGQGHDEQYF	TGTGCCAGCAGTGAAGGGGGACAGGGTCACGACGAGCAGTACTTC
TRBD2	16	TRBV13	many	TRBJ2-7	CASSFVPGGSRYEQYF	TGTGCCAGCAGCTTCGTTCCCGGCGGGAGTAGGTACGAGCAGTACTTC
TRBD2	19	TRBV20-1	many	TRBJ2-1	CSARDRQAGGPLSYNEQFF	TGCAGTGCTAGAGACCGGCAAGCGGGAGGCCCCCTCTCCTACAATGAGCAGTTCTTC
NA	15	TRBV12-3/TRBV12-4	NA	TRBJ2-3	CASSPGVEAGTRQYF	TGTGCCAGCAGCCCAGGAGTGGAGGCGGGCACGAGGCAGTATTTT
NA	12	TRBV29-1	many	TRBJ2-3	CSAGRRTDTQYF	TGCAGTGCCGGACGTCGCACAGATACGCAGTATTTT
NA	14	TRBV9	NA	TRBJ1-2	CASSVEASNYGYTF	TGTGCCAGCAGCGTAGAAGCCTCTAACTATGGCTACACCTTC
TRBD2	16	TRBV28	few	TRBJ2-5	CASSSAASGFQETQYF	TGTGCCAGCAGTTCTGCGGCTAGCGGGTTCCAAGAGACCCAGTACTTC
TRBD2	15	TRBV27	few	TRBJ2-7	CASNRRGGWSYEQYF	TGTGCCAGCAACCGTCGGGGGGGGTGGTCCTACGAGCAGTACTTC
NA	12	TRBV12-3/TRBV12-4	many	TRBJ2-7	CASSRTGGQQYF	TGTGCCAGCAGCAGGACAGGAGGGCAGCAGTACTTC
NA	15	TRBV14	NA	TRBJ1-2	CASSQGLGLNYGYTF	TGTGCCAGCAGCCAAGGTCTAGGGCTTAACTATGGCTACACCTTC
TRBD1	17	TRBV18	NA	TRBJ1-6	CASSPRTGTGTNSPLHF	TGTGCCAGCTCACCACGCACAGGGACAGGGACCAATTCACCCCTCCACTTT
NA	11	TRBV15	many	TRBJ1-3	CATRSGNTIYF	TGTGCCACCAGATCAGGAAACACCATATATTTT
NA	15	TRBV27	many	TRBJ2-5	CASSLDGNRKQTQYF	TGTGCCAGCAGTTTAGATGGGAACAGGAAGCAGACCCAGTACTTC
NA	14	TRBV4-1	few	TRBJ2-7	CASSQEIVGVEQYF	TGCGCCAGCAGCCAAGAAATTGTGGGGGTCGAGCAGTACTTC
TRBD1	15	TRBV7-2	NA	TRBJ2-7	CASGNRGRGSYEQYF	TGTGCCAGCGGGAACAGGGGGCGCGGGTCCTACGAGCAGTACTTC
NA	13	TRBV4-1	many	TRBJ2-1	CASSRVKVNEQFF	TGCGCCAGCAGCCGGGTTAAAGTCAATGAGCAGTTCTTC
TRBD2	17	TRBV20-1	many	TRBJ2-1	CSATGLAGNRRKDEQFF	TGCAGTGCGACAGGACTAGCGGGAAACCGACGGAAGGATGAGCAGTTCTTC
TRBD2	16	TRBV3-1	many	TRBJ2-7	CASSQGGIAGAYEQYF	TGTGCCAGCAGCCAAGGTGGAATAGCGGGAGCCTACGAGCAGTACTTC
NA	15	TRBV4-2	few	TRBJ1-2	CASSQDIVGSYGYTF	TGTGCCAGCAGCCAAGATATAGTAGGGAGCTATGGCTACACCTTC
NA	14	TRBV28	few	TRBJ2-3	CASRKRGGGDTQYF	TGTGCCAGCAGAAAAAGGGGGGGGGGGGATACGCAGTATTTT
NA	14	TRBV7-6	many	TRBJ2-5	CASSSRTREETQYF	TGTGCCAGCAGCAGCCGGACCAGGGAGGAGACCCAGTACTTC
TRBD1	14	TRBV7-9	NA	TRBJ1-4	CASSPDRDLEKLFF	TGTGCCAGCAGCCCCGACAGGGACTTAGAAAAACTGTTTTTT
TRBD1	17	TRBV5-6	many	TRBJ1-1	CASSLGQGGGMNTEAFF	TGTGCCAGCAGCTTGGGACAGGGAGGAGGAATGAACACTGAAGCTTTCTTT
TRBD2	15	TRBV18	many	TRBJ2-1	CASSPIAGGIYEQFF	TGTGCCAGCTCACCTATAGCGGGAGGAATCTATGAGCAGTTCTTC
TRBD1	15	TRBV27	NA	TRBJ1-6	CASMRQGSYNSPLHF	TGTGCCAGCATGAGACAGGGATCCTATAATTCACCCCTCCACTTT
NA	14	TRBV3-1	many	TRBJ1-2	CASSQDGGTYGYTF	TGTGCCAGCAGCCAAGATGGGGGTACCTATGGCTACACCTTC
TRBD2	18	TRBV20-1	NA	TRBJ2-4	CSALGLAGGSGRKNIQYF	TGCAGTGCCCTTGGACTAGCGGGAGGTTCGGGACGAAAAAACATTCAGTACTTC
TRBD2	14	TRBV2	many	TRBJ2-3	CAGQTSGRTDTQYF	TGTGCCGGACAGACTAGCGGCCGCACAGATACGCAGTATTTT
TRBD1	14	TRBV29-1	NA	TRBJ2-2	CSVRAGGLSGELFF	TGCAGCGTTAGGGCAGGGGGTTTATCCGGGGAGCTGTTTTTT
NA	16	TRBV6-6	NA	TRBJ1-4	CASSYRQPATNEKLFF	TGTGCCAGCAGTTACCGGCAGCCTGCAACTAATGAAAAACTGTTTTTT
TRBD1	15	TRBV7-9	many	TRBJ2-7	CASASNRDSSYEQYF	TGTGCCAGCGCATCCAACCGGGACAGCTCCTACGAGCAGTACTTC